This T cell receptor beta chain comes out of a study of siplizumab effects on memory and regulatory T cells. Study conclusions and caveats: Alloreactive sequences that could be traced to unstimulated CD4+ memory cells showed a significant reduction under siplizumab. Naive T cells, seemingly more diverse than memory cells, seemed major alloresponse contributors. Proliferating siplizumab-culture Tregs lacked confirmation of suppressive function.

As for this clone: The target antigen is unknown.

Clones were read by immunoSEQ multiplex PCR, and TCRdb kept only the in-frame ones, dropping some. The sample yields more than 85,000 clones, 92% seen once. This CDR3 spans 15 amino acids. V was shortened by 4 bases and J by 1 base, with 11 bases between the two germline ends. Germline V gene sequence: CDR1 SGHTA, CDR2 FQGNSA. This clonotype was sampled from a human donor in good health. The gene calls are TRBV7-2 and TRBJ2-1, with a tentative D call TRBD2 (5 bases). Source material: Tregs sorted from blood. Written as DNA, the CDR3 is TGTGCCAGCAGCTCCACAGCGGCATCCTACAATGAGCAGTTCTTC. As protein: CASSSTAASYNEQFF.